This entry lists 14 T cell receptor beta chains sequenced from one sample in a study of early T cells in non-severe SARS-CoV-2 infection. MiXCR, applied by TCRdb to the 5' RACE reads, yields one record per CDR3 protein. This table has 60,000 to 65,000 distinct CDR3 sequences, approximately 12% appearing once. The sample was whole blood. The receptors here all came from an adult who was a healthcare worker with PCR-confirmed SARS-CoV-2 infection or an uninfected control (not recorded which).

This clonotype was counted many times. The V gene is TRBV7-2, the J gene TRBJ1-6, with no clear D. This CDR3 region has 14 residues. V was shortened by 2 bases and J by 11 bases, with 13 bases between the two germline ends. Germline CDR1 and CDR2: SGHTA and FQGNSA. The CDR3 is CASSLLEVMAPLHF. DNA of the CDR3: TGTGCCAGCAGCTTATTAGAGGTCATGGCACCCCTCCACTTT.

The chain combines TRBV4-1 with TRBJ2-7; unclear D gene. CDR1 is MGHRA and CDR2 is YSYEKL in the germline V gene. The CDR3 has 15 residues. Trimming pared 2 bases from V and 0 bases from J, leaving 11 bases between. CDR3 sequence reads: CASSQQPVSSYEQYF. CDR3 DNA: TGCGCCAGCAGCCAACAGCCGGTCAGCTCCTACGAGCAGTACTTC.

Judged by abundance, this clonotype is medium-sized (0.01 to 0.1%). A junction end diverges from the germline sequence, so it may reflect a read error. This chain links TRBV2 with TRBJ2-1; TRBD2 matches at 10 bases. The CDR3 runs 11 residues. Per germline, CDR1 SNHLY and CDR2 FYNNEI. The CDR3, as DNA: TGTGCCAGCAGTGATTCTAGCGGGAGTGTCTTC. Residues: CASSDSSGSVF.

There are many counts of this clonotype. The chain links TRBV11-2 to TRBJ1-2; weak D call: TRBD1 (6 bases). V lost 4 bases and J lost 7, with 13 bases in between. Germline CDR1 reads SGHAT; CDR2 reads FQNNGV. This CDR3 comprises 13 residues. CDR3 residues: CASSSRQGTGYTF. CDR3 nucleotides: TGTGCCAGCAGCTCACGGCAGGGGACTGGCTACACCTTC.

The chain joins TRBV7-9 to TRBJ1-1; no reliable D call. CDR3 length: 12 amino acids. Germline CDR1 SEHNR, CDR2 FQNEAQ (reference sequence). V lost 1 base, J lost 7 bases, and 7 bases lay in between. CDR3 nucleotides: TGTGCCAGCAGCTTAGTGGTGGGTGAAGCTTTCTTT. It specifies CASSLVVGEAFF.

J is TRBJ2-7 and V is TRBV3-1; 7 nucleotides line up with TRBD2. With 1 base clipped from V and 4 bases from J, the junction kept 7 bases outside the gene matches. The CDR3 runs to 15 residues. Germline CDR1 reads LGHDT; CDR2 reads YNNKEL (reference sequence). CDR3 protein: CASSQGSGKGYEQYF. The CDR3 bases are TGTGCCAGCAGCCAAGGGAGCGGGAAAGGTTACGAGCAGTACTTC.

This clonotype was observed at least ten times. The chain couples TRBV7-2 to TRBJ2-1, with D possibly TRBD2 on 7 matching bases. The germline CDR1 and CDR2 sequences are SGHTA and FQGNSA. This CDR3 contains 13 residues. V lost 6 bases and J lost 9, with 15 bases in between. The CDR3 DNA reads as TGTGCCAGCAGGCTAGGGGGGGGAAGTGAGCAGTTCTTC. Its protein product is CASRLGGGSEQFF.

A few counts support this clonotype. The V gene is TRBV7-6, the J gene TRBJ2-2; D is perhaps TRBD2 (5 bases). In germline, CDR1 is SGHVS, CDR2 FNYEAQ. Trimming stripped 1 base from V and 0 bases from J, with 6 bases between. The CDR3 sequence is 15 residues long. CDR3 DNA sequence: TGTGCCAGCAGCTTAGTTAGCGCGAACACCGGGGAGCTGTTTTTT. Translation gives CASSLVSANTGELFF. The full variable domain, rest sourced from reference TRBV7-6 and TRBJ2-2, is GAGVSQSPRYKVTKRGQDVALRCDPISGHVSLYWYRQALGQGPEFLTYFNYEAQQDKSGLPNDRFSAERPEGSISTLTIQRTEQRDSAMYRCASSLVSANTGELFFGEGSRLTVL.

V and J are TRBV7-9 and TRBJ2-5, with no clear D. V lost 2 bases and J 1 base, leaving 14 bases between the germline ends. Germline CDR1 and CDR2: SEHNR and FQNEAQ (reference sequence). The CDR3 contains 16 residues. The CDR3, as DNA: TGTGCCAGCAGCTTAACAGTTCTCGGAATCCAAGAGACCCAGTACTTC. It encodes CASSLTVLGIQETQYF. Variable domain in full (rest from reference TRBV7-9 and TRBJ2-5): DTGVSQNPRHKITKRGQNVTFRCDPISEHNRLYWYRQTLGQGPEFLTYFQNEAQLEKSRLLSDRFSAERPKGSFSTLEIQRTEQGDSAMYLCASSLTVLGIQETQYFGPGTRLLVL.

This rearrangement joins TRBV9 to TRBJ2-5; D tentatively reads TRBD1 or TRBD2 (5 bases each). The germline gives CDR1 SGDLS, CDR2 YYNGEE. V was clipped by 0 bases and J by 4 bases, with 10 bases between them. This CDR3 comprises 14 residues. The CDR3 region has the DNA TGTGCCAGCAGCGTAGTGGGGGTAGGAGAGACCCAGTACTTC. Translated, it gives CASSVVGVGETQYF. Variable domain in full (rest from reference TRBV9 and TRBJ2-5): DSGVTQTPKHLITATGQRVTLRCSPRSGDLSVYWYQQSLDQGLQFLIQYYNGEERAKGNILERFSAQQFPDLHSELNLSSLELGDSALYFCASSVVGVGETQYFGPGTRLLVL.

This clonotype was detected only a few times. The chain is built from TRBV6-6 and TRBJ2-7; D possibly corresponds to TRBD2 (5 bases). The CDR3 is made up of 15 amino acids. The germline V and J ends were trimmed by 6 bases and 1 base, with 16 bases remaining between them. Germline V CDR1 and CDR2: MNHNY, SVGAGI (reference sequence). CDR3 nucleotide sequence: TGTGCCAGCAGCCCCCCGGCGTCGGGGTCCTACGAGCAGTACTTC. Encoded protein: CASSPPASGSYEQYF.

The rearrangement uses TRBV15 and TRBJ2-3; the D is unclear. The germline CDR1 and CDR2 sequences are LNHNV and YYDKDF (reference sequence). Trimming took off 5 bases at V and 4 bases at J, with 10 bases between the two ends. The CDR3 loop spans 13 amino acids. The CDR3 here is CATSYRAADTQYF. The CDR3 DNA reads TGTGCCACCAGCTACCGGGCCGCAGATACGCAGTATTTT.

This clonotype was seen at least ten times. The gene calls are TRBV28 and TRBJ2-2; 7 bases are shared with TRBD1. The V segment lost 4 bases and the J segment 1 base; nucleotides outside the gene matches: 6. The CDR3 consists of 16 residues. The germline CDR1 and CDR2 sequences are MDHEN and SYDVKM. The CDR3 loop reads CASSYPGTENTGELFF. For the CDR3, the DNA is TGTGCCAGCAGTTATCCGGGGACAGAGAACACCGGGGAGCTGTTTTTT.

The chain has TRBV7-9 and TRBJ2-3; D is unclear. The CDR3 runs 16 residues. Germline lookup yields CDR1 SEHNR and CDR2 FQNEAQ (reference sequence). Trimming left V 1 base short and J 0 bases short, with 11 bases between. This CDR3 is CASSLVFRKSTDTQYF. In DNA form, the CDR3 reads TGTGCCAGCAGCTTAGTTTTCAGGAAAAGCACAGATACGCAGTATTTT.